This TCR beta chain stems from a study of T cell responses to AZD1222 COVID-19 vaccine (dated by TCRdb to 2020 to 2022). Study-wide context: AZD1222 recipients given second doses at about 4 weeks or at about 12 weeks were pooled, since spike-specific TCR depth and breadth were not found to differ between the two schedules. TCR sequencing covered 233 trial participants: about 210 given two doses of AZD1222 and around 26 given two doses of MenACWY control vaccine. Trial participants were enrolled by age into 18-55, 56-69 and 70-plus year subgroups, with around 150, 28 and 57 TCR-sequenced participants respectively. What the authors observed across the whole study: After two AZD1222 doses, spike-specific TCR breadth and depth were significantly higher than at day 0 and than in MenACWY recipients. Conclusions about previously exposed vaccinees are limited, since just a handful of AZD1222 recipients were seropositive for SARS-CoV-2 at baseline. In the small 56-69-year group, the increase in depth fell short of significance, most likely because of low power. Nearly half of unique spike-specific TCRs reportedly recognized epitopes outside regions mutated in the B.1.351 and B.1.1.7 variants. Most participants were white British and females outnumbered males, and the authors suggested that clonal diversity may have been underestimated. The whole spike protein was spanned by vaccine-associated CD4 TCRs, and dominant responses were seen in regions 160-218 and 743-854. Because no samples from the day 14 peak response were available, repertoires could be characterized only after the peak T cell response.

Notes on this clone: What antigen it recognizes has not been identified. Within one base of it there is no much larger clone, and no base qualities were kept.

This specimen's time point label, per the study, means: baseline before first vaccination. Vaccinee samples came from UK trials COV001 and COV002, including a single-blind randomized controlled phase 2/3 trial of AZD1222 (ChAdOx1 nCoV-19) in healthy adults. For TCRbeta chain sequencing, PBMC samples were collected from trial participants at day 0 and at day 28 after the second dose. The CDR3 runs 16 amino acids, cysteine and phenylalanine included. Only the CDR3 DNA stays, 48 bases, in frame from base 1. CDR1 and CDR2, per the germline V gene, are SGHDN and FVKESK. V loses 4 bases, J loses 1 base, and the germline ends lie 13 bases apart. The CDR3 regions of human TCRbeta chains were analyzed by immunosequencing. Processing in the source paper ran as follows. Repertoire TCRs were matched against a reference library of SARS-CoV-2-specific TCRs generated with the MIRA antigen-specificity platform. Breadth was defined as the fraction of unique TCRs that were SARS-CoV-2-associated. Depth was defined as the fraction of total T cells that were SARS-CoV-2-associated. Each spike-specific TCR was assigned to its reactive spike region and to a CD4 or CD8 class using the MIRA data. Log10-transformed breadth and depth values were compared by one-way ANOVA with Sidak's multiple comparisons tests. The table comes from immuneACCESS by way of TCRdb, which keeps in-frame sequences with V and J called. Part of the clones is missing from these tables; in studies checked, under half for an unresolved V gene and the rest for unknown reasons. The DNA gave D and trimming, while V, J and clone size come from that table. The table for this sample lists 84,000 or so clones; 65% to 90% of them were counted only once. The ten biggest clones cover more than 6% of the sample.

The clonotype originates from an adult in good health. The sample in question was peripheral blood, obtained on day 0 of AZD1222 vaccination. The chain joins TRBV14 to TRBJ2-2; the D gene identity is not certain. For the CDR3, the sequence is CASSPPLAGNTGELFF. In nucleotide form, the sequence is TGTGCCAGCAGCCCCCCCCTGGCAGGGAACACCGGGGAGCTGTTTTTT.